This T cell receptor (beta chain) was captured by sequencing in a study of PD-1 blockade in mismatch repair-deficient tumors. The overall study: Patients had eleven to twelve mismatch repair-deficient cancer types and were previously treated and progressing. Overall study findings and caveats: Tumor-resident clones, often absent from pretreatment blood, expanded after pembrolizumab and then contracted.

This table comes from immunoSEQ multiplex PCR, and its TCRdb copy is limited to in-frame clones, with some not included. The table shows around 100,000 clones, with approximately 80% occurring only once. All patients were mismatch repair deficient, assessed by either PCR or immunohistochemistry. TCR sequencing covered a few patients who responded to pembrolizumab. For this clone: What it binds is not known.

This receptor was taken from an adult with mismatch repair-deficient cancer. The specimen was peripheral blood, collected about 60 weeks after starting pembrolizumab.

The CDR3 DNA follows: TGTGCCAGCAGCGTAGTGGCGGGAGTTACAGCCGGGGAGCTGTTTTTT. Translating gives CASSVVAGVTAGELFF. The chain combines TRBV9 with TRBJ2-2; TRBD2 matches at 7 bases. CDR1 is SGDLS, CDR2 YYNGEE, per germline. V was pared by 0 bases and J by 6 bases, with 8 bases of the junction left unmatched. The CDR3 spans 16 residues.